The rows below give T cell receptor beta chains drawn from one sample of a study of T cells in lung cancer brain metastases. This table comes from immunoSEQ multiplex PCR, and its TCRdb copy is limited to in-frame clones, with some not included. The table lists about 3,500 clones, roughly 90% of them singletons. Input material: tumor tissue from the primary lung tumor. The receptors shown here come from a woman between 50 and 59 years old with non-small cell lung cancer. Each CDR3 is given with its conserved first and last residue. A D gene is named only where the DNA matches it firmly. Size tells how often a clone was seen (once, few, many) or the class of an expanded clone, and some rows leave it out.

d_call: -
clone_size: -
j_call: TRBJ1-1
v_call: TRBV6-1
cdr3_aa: CASTLRGGSTEAFF
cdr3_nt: TGTGCCAGCACACTTAGGGGGGGCAGCACTGAAGCTTTCTTT

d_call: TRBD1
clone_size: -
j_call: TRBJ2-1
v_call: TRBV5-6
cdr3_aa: CASRDFTGGSYNEQFF
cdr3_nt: TGTGCCAGTAGGGACTTTACAGGGGGGTCCTACAATGAGCAGTTCTTC

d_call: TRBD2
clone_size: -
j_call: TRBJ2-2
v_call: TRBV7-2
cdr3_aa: CASSPPGLAGAATGELFF
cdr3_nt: TGTGCCAGCAGCCCCCCGGGGCTAGCGGGGGCCGCCACCGGGGAGCTGTTTTTT

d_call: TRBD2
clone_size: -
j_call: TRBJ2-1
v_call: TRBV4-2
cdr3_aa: CASSLGTSGAVYNEQFF
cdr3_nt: TGTGCCAGCAGCCTTGGGACTAGCGGGGCTGTCTACAATGAGCAGTTCTTC

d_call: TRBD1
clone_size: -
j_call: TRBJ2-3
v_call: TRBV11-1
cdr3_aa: CASSLRTGSVDTQYF
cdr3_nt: TGTGCCAGCAGCTTGCGGACAGGGAGTGTGGATACGCAGTATTTT

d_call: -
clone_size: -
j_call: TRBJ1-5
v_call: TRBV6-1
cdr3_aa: CASSAQAGNQPQHF
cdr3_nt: TGTGCCAGCAGTGCACAGGCGGGCAATCAGCCCCAGCATTTT

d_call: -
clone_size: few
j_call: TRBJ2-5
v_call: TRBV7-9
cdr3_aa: CASSPLGETQYF
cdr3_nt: TGTGCCAGCAGCCCGCTGGGGGAGACCCAGTACTTC

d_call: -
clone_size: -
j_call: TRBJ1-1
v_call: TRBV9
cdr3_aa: CASSRGIGFDPQNGEAFF
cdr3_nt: TGTGCCAGCAGCAGGGGAATCGGGTTCGATCCTCAGAACGGTGAAGCTTTCTTT

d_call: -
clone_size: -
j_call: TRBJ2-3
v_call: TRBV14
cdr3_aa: CASSPYGADTQYF
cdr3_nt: TGTGCCAGCAGCCCGTATGGGGCAGATACGCAGTATTTT

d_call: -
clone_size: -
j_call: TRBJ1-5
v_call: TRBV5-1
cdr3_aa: CASSQDGYQPQHF
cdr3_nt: TGCGCCAGCAGCCAGGACGGCTATCAGCCCCAGCATTTT

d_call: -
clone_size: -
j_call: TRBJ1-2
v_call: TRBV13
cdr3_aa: CASSSSRDGGYGYTF
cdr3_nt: TGTGCCAGCAGCTCGTCCCGGGACGGTGGCTATGGCTACACCTTC

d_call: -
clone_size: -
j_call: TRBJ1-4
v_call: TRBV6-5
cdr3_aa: CASSYSDRPNEKLFF
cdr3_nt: TGTGCCAGCAGTTATTCGGACAGACCTAATGAAAAACTGTTTTTT

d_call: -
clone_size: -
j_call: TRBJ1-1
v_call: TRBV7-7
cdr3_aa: CAKQREGSNTEAFF
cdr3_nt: TGTGCCAAACAACGGGAGGGATCGAACACTGAAGCTTTCTTT

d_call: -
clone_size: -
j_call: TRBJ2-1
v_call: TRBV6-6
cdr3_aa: CASSSARGYNEQFF
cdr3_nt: TGTGCCAGCAGTTCCGCCAGGGGTTACAATGAGCAGTTCTTC